This T cell receptor beta chain was identified during a study of T cell repertoires in cytomegalovirus infection. About the study: Matching HLA type, along with CMV infection, was indicated by public TCR beta signatures.

The CDR3 consists of 15 residues. Trimming stripped 1 base from V and 9 bases from J, with 16 bases between. Per germline, CDR1 SGHVS and CDR2 FNYEAQ. This clonotype has at least ten counts. The antigen remains undetermined. MiXCR, applied by TCRdb to the reads, yields one record per CDR3 protein. The sample consists of 300,000 to 450,000 distinct CDR3 sequences, 15% to 20% of them appearing once. General study results and limits: CMV carriers with the relevant HLA were identified by cumulative public TCR beta family frequency. The ex vivo response was dominated by HLA-C-restricted CMV-specific TCR beta clonotypes.

The chain links TRBV7-6 to TRBJ2-1; D not certain. The sequence derives from a human donor in good health (CMV status not recorded). Some clones in this sample may be carry-over from other donors' samples. Material for sequencing was PBMCs. CDR3 amino acids: CASSLGPRQVGEQFF. CDR3 DNA sequence: TGTGCCAGCAGCTTAGGCCCCAGGCAGGTCGGTGAGCAGTTCTTC.